The rows below give T cell receptor beta chains drawn from one sample of a study of shared clonotypes between healthy human individuals. Clones were sequenced by immunoSEQ multiplex PCR, and TCRdb holds only the in-frame ones, with some missing. This sample has approximately 2.5 million clones, with 80% to 95% found just once. Input material: naive CD4+ T cells from PBMCs. Receptor source: a man younger than 35 in good health. Some clones in this sample may be carry-over from other donors' samples. Each CDR3 is given with its conserved first and last residue. The order of the fields is clone size, J gene, V gene, D gene, CDR3 length, CDR3 protein, CDR3 DNA. D genes are given only for firm matches. Clone size, where shown, is once, few, many, or a class for clones that have expanded.

>NA|TRBJ1-2|TRBV19|TRBD1|17
CASSTGTGSLAFYGYTF
TGTGCCAGTAGTACTGGGACAGGGAGCCTTGCATTCTATGGCTACACCTTC
>NA|TRBJ1-1|TRBV20-1|NA|11
CSAPEVTEAFF
TGCAGTGCCCCGGAGGTCACTGAAGCTTTCTTT
>NA|TRBJ1-2|TRBV7-2|NA|15
CASSLVGGTNYGYTF
TGTGCCAGCAGCTTAGTTGGGGGGACCAACTATGGCTACACCTTC
>NA|TRBJ1-1|TRBV6-5|NA|15
CASSYSLDSNTEAFF
TGTGCCAGCAGTTACTCATTGGACAGTAACACTGAAGCTTTCTTT
>NA|TRBJ1-5|TRBV2|TRBD1|14
CAGTTGGLSQPQHF
TGTGCCGGCACGACAGGGGGGTTGAGCCAGCCCCAGCATTTT
>NA|TRBJ2-7|TRBV2|NA|11
CASTITYEQYF
TGTGCCAGCACTATAACCTACGAGCAGTACTTC
>NA|TRBJ2-2|TRBV7-8|TRBD2|16
CASSSPSGRYNGELFF
TGTGCCAGCAGCTCGCCTAGCGGGAGATATAACGGGGAGCTGTTTTTT
>NA|TRBJ1-1|TRBV6-6|NA|13
CASRRPQGTEAFF
TGTGCCAGCAGGCGCCCACAGGGAACTGAAGCTTTCTTT
>once|TRBJ1-4|TRBV5-4|NA|13
CASSRTPDEKLFF
TGTGCCAGCAGCCGCACGCCAGACGAAAAACTGTTTTTT
>NA|TRBJ1-5|TRBV5-8|TRBD1|19
CASSLPGTGVRDGNQPQHF
TGTGCCAGCAGCTTACCCGGGACAGGGGTTCGGGACGGCAATCAGCCCCAGCATTTT
>once|TRBJ1-5|TRBV27|NA|13
CASSWVPDRPQHF
TGTGCCAGCAGTTGGGTCCCCGATAGGCCCCAGCATTTT
>NA|TRBJ2-3|TRBV5-4|TRBD2|16
CASSPHSGRAGDTQYF
TGTGCCAGCAGCCCCCATAGCGGGAGGGCCGGAGATACGCAGTATTTT
>NA|TRBJ1-5|TRBV11-2|NA|17
CASSLSPGFGLSQPQHF
TGTGCCAGCAGCTTATCCCCGGGGTTTGGTTTAAGTCAGCCCCAGCATTTT
>NA|TRBJ2-1|TRBV5-4|TRBD2|18
CASSLKGTSGRGDNEQFF
TGTGCCAGCAGCCTCAAAGGGACTAGCGGGAGGGGGGACAATGAGCAGTTCTTC
>NA|TRBJ2-2|TRBV5-1|NA|16
CASSLAGIERTGELFF
TGCGCCAGCAGCTTGGCCGGAATAGAGCGAACCGGGGAGCTGTTTTTT
>NA|TRBJ2-1|TRBV6-6|TRBD2|15
CASSNQGGNYNEQFF
TGTGCCAGCAGTAACCAGGGAGGGAACTACAATGAGCAGTTCTTC
>once|TRBJ2-5|TRBV2|TRBD2|16
CASSEGRGGGQETQYF
TGTGCCAGCAGTGAAGGAAGGGGCGGGGGACAAGAGACCCAGTACTTC
>NA|TRBJ2-2|TRBV7-9|NA|18
CASSSPRDGLGRTGELFF
TGTGCCAGCAGCTCCCCTCGGGACGGGCTTGGGCGCACCGGGGAGCTGTTTTTT
>NA|TRBJ2-7|TRBV5-8|TRBD1|14
CASSRGTGSYEQYF
TGTGCCAGCAGCCGAGGGACAGGCTCCTACGAGCAGTACTTC
>NA|TRBJ2-3|TRBV9|NA|15
CASSVIGGSTDTQYF
TGTGCCAGCAGCGTCATCGGGGGAAGCACAGATACGCAGTATTTT
>NA|TRBJ2-3|TRBV7-2|NA|14
CASSLRAGTDTQYF
TGTGCCAGCAGCTTAAGGGCAGGCACAGATACGCAGTATTTT
>once|TRBJ2-3|TRBV5-1|NA|17
CASSSQPRDTYTDTQYF
TGCGCCAGCAGCTCACAACCCCGGGACACATACACAGATACGCAGTATTTT
>NA|TRBJ2-5|TRBV28|TRBD1|16
CASSRWTGPNTETQYF
TGTGCCAGCAGTAGATGGACAGGGCCCAATACGGAGACCCAGTACTTC
>NA|TRBJ2-7|TRBV5-6|NA|13
CASSRGSSYEQYF
TGTGCCAGCAGCAGGGGGAGCTCCTACGAGCAGTACTTC
>NA|TRBJ2-2|TRBV11-2|TRBD2|15
CASSFSSGSAGELFF
TGTGCCAGCAGCTTTTCTAGCGGGAGCGCCGGGGAGCTGTTTTTT
>NA|TRBJ2-1|TRBV4-1|TRBD2|16
CASTLGASGSYNEQFF
TGCGCCAGCACCCTTGGAGCTAGCGGCTCCTACAATGAGCAGTTCTTC
>NA|TRBJ2-3|TRBV10-3|TRBD2|15
CAISSLAGNTDTQYF
TGTGCCATCAGCTCACTAGCGGGAAATACAGATACGCAGTATTTT
>NA|TRBJ2-3|TRBV29-1|TRBD1|17
CSVEARGQAGRTDTQYF
TGCAGCGTTGAAGCACGGGGACAGGCCGGGCGCACAGATACGCAGTATTTT
>NA|TRBJ2-3|TRBV5-1|NA|16
CASSLGTQDYTDTQYF
TGCGCCAGCAGCTTGGGGACCCAGGATTACACAGATACGCAGTATTTT
>NA|TRBJ2-7|TRBV7-8|NA|16
CASSLAPGRSLYEQYF
TGTGCCAGCAGCTTAGCTCCCGGGAGAAGTCTCTACGAGCAGTACTTC
>NA|TRBJ1-2|TRBV7-9|NA|15
CASSPPGEAGYGYTF
TGTGCCAGCAGCCCCCCTGGGGAGGCCGGCTATGGCTACACCTTC
>NA|TRBJ2-5|TRBV28|NA|14
CASALVKSKETQYF
TGTGCCAGCGCCCTTGTGAAGAGCAAAGAGACCCAGTACTTC
>NA|TRBJ1-2|TRBV18|TRBD1|14
CASSPGTGGNGYTF
TGTGCCAGCTCACCAGGAACAGGGGGAAATGGCTACACCTTC
>NA|TRBJ2-1|TRBV5-1|TRBD2|19
CASSLDGDPAAGGHNEQFF
TGCGCCAGCAGCTTGGATGGGGATCCGGCTGCGGGAGGCCACAATGAGCAGTTCTTC
>NA|TRBJ2-1|TRBV7-2|TRBD2|16
CASSLVGLAGYNEQFF
TGTGCCAGCAGCTTAGTGGGACTAGCCGGCTACAATGAGCAGTTCTTC
>NA|TRBJ2-6|TRBV29-1|NA|12
CSGVSGANVLTF
TGCAGCGGGGTTTCTGGGGCCAACGTCCTGACTTTC
>NA|TRBJ2-3|TRBV7-2|NA|14
CASSLGRSTDTQYF
TGTGCCAGCAGCTTAGGCCGGAGCACAGATACGCAGTATTTT
>NA|TRBJ2-2|TRBV7-4|NA|16
CASSQWRDKNTGELFF
TGTGCCAGCAGCCAATGGCGGGACAAGAACACCGGGGAGCTGTTTTTT
>NA|TRBJ1-4|TRBV15|TRBD1|16
CATSRGSRTGGQELFF
TGTGCCACCAGCAGAGGCTCGAGGACAGGGGGGCAGGAACTGTTTTTT
>NA|TRBJ2-7|TRBV27|NA|16
CASSFFRREATYEQYF
TGTGCCAGCAGTTTTTTTAGGAGGGAGGCCACCTACGAGCAGTACTTC
>NA|TRBJ2-7|TRBV29-1|TRBD1|13
CSVVWDRGYEQYF
TGCAGCGTTGTGTGGGACAGGGGCTACGAGCAGTACTTC
>NA|TRBJ2-6|TRBV6-4|TRBD1|18
CASSAMRQGNSGANVLTF
TGTGCCAGCAGTGCCATGAGACAGGGGAACTCTGGGGCCAACGTCCTGACTTTC
>NA|TRBJ1-2|TRBV5-8|NA|14
CASSLRSGSYGYTF
TGTGCCAGCAGCCTGAGGTCCGGGAGCTATGGCTACACCTTC
>NA|TRBJ2-5|TRBV30|NA|15
CAWSQRINLEETQYF
TGTGCCTGGAGTCAGCGCATCAACCTTGAAGAGACCCAGTACTTC
>NA|TRBJ1-2|TRBV18|TRBD1|15
CASSPVSGQLSFPTF
TGTGCCAGCTCACCAGTTTCGGGACAGCTCTCTTTCCCGACCTTC
>NA|TRBJ2-3|TRBV13|NA|16
CASSLRAGDLTDTQYF
TGTGCCAGCAGCTTACGGGCAGGGGATTTGACAGATACGCAGTATTTT
>once|TRBJ1-1|TRBV19|TRBD1|14
CASSPGGADTEAFF
TGTGCCAGTAGCCCAGGGGGCGCGGACACTGAAGCTTTCTTT
>NA|TRBJ2-1|TRBV6-1|NA|11
CALWGYNEQFF
TGTGCCCTATGGGGGTACAATGAGCAGTTCTTC
>NA|TRBJ2-1|TRBV11-2|TRBD1|15
CASSSLTGTYNEQFF
TGTGCCAGCAGCTCTTTGACAGGGACCTACAATGAGCAGTTCTTC
>NA|TRBJ2-7|TRBV6-1|TRBD1|15
CASTLTGGSYYEQYF
TGTGCCAGCACCCTCACAGGGGGTTCTTACTACGAGCAGTACTTC
>NA|TRBJ2-7|TRBV15|TRBD1|14
CATSRGQGEYEQYF
TGTGCCACCAGCAGAGGACAGGGGGAGTACGAGCAGTACTTC
>NA|TRBJ2-3|TRBV10-3|TRBD2|20
CAISESPRGEGPPRPDTQYF
TGTGCCATCAGTGAGTCACCACGGGGGGAGGGCCCTCCCCGGCCAGATACGCAGTATTTT